These 15 T cell receptor beta chains were sequenced from one sample in a study of blood T cell repertoires in COVID-19. Sequencing used immunoSEQ multiplex PCR; TCRdb keeps in-frame clones, though not all of them. The sample includes under 200,000 clones, over 80% of them seen just once. Sequencing was done on a sample of peripheral blood. Receptors were obtained from a woman aged 25 to 39 with acute or convalescent COVID-19.

The chain couples TRBV7-9 to TRBJ1-2; the match to TRBD1 covers 7 bases. There are 13 residues in the CDR3. CDR1 and CDR2 (germline): SEHNR, FQNEAQ (reference sequence). With V trimmed by 5 bases and J by 8 bases, 8 bases remained unmatched. Written as DNA, the CDR3 is TGTGCCAGCAGCCAGGACAGGAAAGGCGGCTACACCTTC. This gives the protein CASSQDRKGGYTF.

The rearrangement joins TRBV30 to TRBJ2-4; TRBD2 matches 7 bases. In germline, CDR1 is GTSNPN, CDR2 SVGIG (reference sequence). Losses at the gene ends were 1 base for V and 9 bases for J; bases not matched to a gene: 0. The CDR3 runs 11 residues. CDR3 nucleotide sequence: TGTGCCTGGAGTGGCGGGGGCATTCAGTACTTC. It encodes CAWSGGGIQYF.

This clone was counted once. This chain connects TRBV7-2 to TRBJ2-7, with 11 positions matching TRBD2. With 6 bases clipped from V and 4 bases from J, the junction kept 11 bases outside the gene matches. CDR1 is SGHTA and CDR2 is FQGNSA in the germline V gene. CDR3 length equals 16 residues. CDR3 in amino acids: CASSYLTSGRLYEQYF. The CDR3 nucleotides read TGTGCCAGCAGTTATCTAACTAGCGGGAGATTGTACGAGCAGTACTTC.

Here the CDR3 reads CAISGQAYEQYF. The CDR3 DNA reads as TGTGCCATCAGTGGGCAGGCCTACGAGCAGTACTTC. The chain recombines TRBV10-3 with TRBJ2-7, with unresolved D. The germline V gene has CDR1 ENHRY and CDR2 SYGVKD. This CDR3 is built from 12 residues. Trimming took 4 bases from V and 2 from J, leaving 6 bases between them.

The rearrangement joins TRBV5-1 to TRBJ2-1; tentatively, D is TRBD1 (5 bases). The V and J ends lost 5 bases and 8 bases respectively, with 14 bases between them. Germline V CDR1 and CDR2: SGHRS, YFSETQ. CDR3 length: 13 amino acids. The CDR3: CASSTQGGYEQFF. In DNA, the CDR3 is TGCGCCAGCAGTACCCAGGGTGGCTATGAGCAGTTCTTC.

This clone has just a few counts. This chain joins TRBV3-1 (or the pseudogene TRBV3-2) and TRBJ2-7; D remains ambiguous. CDR3 size: 11 residues. V was shortened by 4 bases and J by 7 bases, with 8 bases between the two germline ends. Germline CDR1 and CDR2: LGHDT and YNNKEL (reference sequence). Here the CDR3 reads CASSPPQEQYF. DNA for the CDR3: TGTGCCAGCAGCCCCCCTCAGGAGCAGTACTTC.

The chain joins TRBV3-1 (or the pseudogene TRBV3-2) to TRBJ1-4; 7 bases match TRBD1. This CDR3 is built from 16 residues. Germline V gene data show CDR1 as LGHDT and CDR2 as YNNKEL (reference sequence). The J segment lost 13 bases and the V segment lost 0 bases, leaving 14 bases of the junction unmatched. CDR3 sequence: CASSQEGGLRGDRLFF. The CDR3 nucleotides are TGTGCCAGCAGCCAAGAAGGTGGGCTAAGAGGGGACAGACTGTTTTTT.

In its sample, this clone was seen a few times. The chain recombines TRBV27 with TRBJ2-1; maybe TRBD1 (6 bases). The CDR3 is 13 residues long. V was trimmed by 1 base and J by 9 bases, leaving 10 bases between them. The germline V gene has CDR1 MNHEY and CDR2 SMNVEV (reference sequence). For the CDR3, the DNA is TGTGCCAGCAGTTTATACAGGGACGGTGAGCAGTTCTTC. Protein: CASSLYRDGEQFF.

DNA of the CDR3: TGTGCCAGCAGTGGACAGGGTGATACGCAGTATTTT. Translated, it gives CASSGQGDTQYF. The rearrangement uses TRBV6-4 and TRBJ2-3; 7 bases agree with TRBD1. The CDR3 sequence is 12 residues long. CDR1 and CDR2 from the germline V gene are MRHNA and SNTAGT. V shed 4 bases and J 6 bases; nucleotides not matched to a gene: 1.

The J gene is TRBJ1-2, the V gene TRBV28; D might be TRBD1 (5 bases). V lost 3 bases and J lost 4, with 9 bases in between. This CDR3 spans 13 amino acids. Germline values: CDR1 MDHEN, CDR2 SYDVKM. The CDR3 DNA reads as TGTGCCAGCAGTTTGGGGGGATTCTATGGCTACACCTTC. Residues: CASSLGGFYGYTF.

The rearrangement uses TRBV2 and TRBJ2-1; TRBD2 matches 15 bases. After removal of 3 bases from V and 9 bases from J, the junction contained 6 bases not matched to a gene. The CDR3 loop spans 16 amino acids. Germline V gene sequence: CDR1 SNHLY, CDR2 FYNNEI. The CDR3 is CASSDPGTSGRFEQFF. CDR3 bases: TGTGCCAGCAGTGACCCCGGGACTAGCGGGAGGTTTGAGCAGTTCTTC.

The gene calls are TRBV29-1 and TRBJ2-7; TRBD1 agrees at 9 bases. CDR3 length: 12 residues. The germline CDR1 and CDR2 sequences are SQVTM and ANQGSEA. The J segment lost 8 bases and the V segment lost 4 bases, leaving 6 bases of the junction unmatched. The CDR3 reads CSVAGQGSKQYF. Here the CDR3 DNA reads TGCAGCGTTGCCGGACAGGGGAGTAAGCAGTACTTC.

J is TRBJ2-3 and V is TRBV12-3 or TRBV12-4; no firm D call. The CDR3 has 12 amino acids. Trimming left V 2 bases short and J 2 bases short, with 2 bases between. In DNA, the CDR3 is TGTGCCAGCAGTTTACTCACAGATACGCAGTATTTT. Its protein product is CASSLLTDTQYF.

The gene calls are TRBV5-1 and TRBJ1-5, with 8 bases fitting TRBD1. After removal of 4 bases from V and 5 bases from J, the junction contained 5 bases not matched to a gene. The CDR3 consists of 14 residues. CDR1 SGHRS and CDR2 YFSETQ come from the germline V gene. Written as DNA, the CDR3 is TGCGCCAGCAGCGTCGGACAGGGAGATCAGCCCCAGCATTTT. This codes for CASSVGQGDQPQHF.

The rearrangement joins TRBV18 to TRBJ2-5; 8 bases line up with TRBD2. This CDR3 has 16 residues. Germline V gene sequence: CDR1 KGHSH, CDR2 LQKENI. V dropped 2 bases and J dropped 1; count of bases not matched to a gene: 6. This CDR3 is CASSPGLAGGQETQYF. CDR3 DNA: TGTGCCAGCTCACCAGGGCTAGCGGGCGGCCAAGAGACCCAGTACTTC.